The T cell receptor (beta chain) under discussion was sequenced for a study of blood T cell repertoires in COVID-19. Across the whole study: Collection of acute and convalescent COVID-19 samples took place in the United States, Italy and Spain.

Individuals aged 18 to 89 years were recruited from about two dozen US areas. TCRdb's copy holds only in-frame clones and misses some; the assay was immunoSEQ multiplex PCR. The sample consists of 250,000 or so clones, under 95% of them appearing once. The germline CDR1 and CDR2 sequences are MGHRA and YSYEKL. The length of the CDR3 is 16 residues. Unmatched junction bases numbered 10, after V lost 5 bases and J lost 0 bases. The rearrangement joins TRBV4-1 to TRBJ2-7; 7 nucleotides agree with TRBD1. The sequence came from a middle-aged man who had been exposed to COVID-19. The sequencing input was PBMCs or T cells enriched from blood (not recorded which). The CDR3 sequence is CASSKLTGATSYEQYF. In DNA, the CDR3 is TGCGCCAGCAGCAAACTTACAGGGGCGACCTCCTACGAGCAGTACTTC.